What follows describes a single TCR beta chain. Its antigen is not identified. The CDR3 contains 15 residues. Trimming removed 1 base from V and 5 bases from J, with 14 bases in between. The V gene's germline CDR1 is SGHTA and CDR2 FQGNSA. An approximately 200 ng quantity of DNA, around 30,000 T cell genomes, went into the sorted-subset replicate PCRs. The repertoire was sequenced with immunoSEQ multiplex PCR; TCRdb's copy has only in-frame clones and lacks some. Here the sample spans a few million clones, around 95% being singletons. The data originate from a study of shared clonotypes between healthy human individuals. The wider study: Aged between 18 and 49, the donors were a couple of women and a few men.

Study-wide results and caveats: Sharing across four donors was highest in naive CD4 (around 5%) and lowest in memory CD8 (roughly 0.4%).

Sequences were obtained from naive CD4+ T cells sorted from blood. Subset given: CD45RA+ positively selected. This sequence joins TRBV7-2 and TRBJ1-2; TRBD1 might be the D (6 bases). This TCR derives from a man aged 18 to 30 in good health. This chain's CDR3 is CASSLEARGPYGYTF. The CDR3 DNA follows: TGTGCCAGCAGCTTAGAGGCCAGGGGCCCATATGGCTACACCTTC.